This T cell receptor (beta chain) was recovered during a study of blood T cell repertoires in COVID-19. Overall study: Samples representing acute and convalescent COVID-19 were sourced from the United States, Italy and Spain. T cells, B-cell-depleted T cells, or PBMCs supplied cDNA or gDNA.

This clone appeared a few times. Original processing notes: Estimated nucleated cell counts came from reference gene primer amplification. Sequenced by immunoSEQ multiplex PCR; TCRdb stores in-frame clones only, minus some. That table furnishes V, J and clone size, whereas the DNA furnished D and trimming. The sample has roughly 300,000 clones, around 87% seen once; the top ten hold around 7.8%. The V gene lost 1 base and the J gene lost 8 bases, with 11 bases spanning the gap. Germline assignment: CDR1 SEHNR and CDR2 FQNEAQ (reference sequence). The CDR3 loop spans 13 amino acids. The V gene is TRBV7-9, the J gene TRBJ1-2, with unresolved D. The receptor's source is a woman aged 45-60 years who had recovered from COVID-19. Sequencing input: peripheral blood. The CDR3 DNA is TGTGCCAGCAGCTTAGGGCCTTTCAGGGGCTACACCTTC. It yields the protein CASSLGPFRGYTF. The full variable domain, rest sourced from reference TRBV7-9 and TRBJ1-2, is DTGVSQNPRHKITKRGQNVTFRCDPISEHNRLYWYRQTLGQGPEFLTYFQNEAQLEKSRLLSDRFSAERPKGSFSTLEIQRTEQGDSAMYLCASSLGPFRGYTFGSGTRLTVV.